The TCR beta chain described here comes from a study of beta chain features in type 1 diabetes. The overall study: All of the samples together had more than 95 million sorted cells examined.

With 0 bases clipped from V and 7 bases from J, the junction kept 7 bases outside the gene matches. CDR1 and CDR2 from the germline V gene are MGHRA and YSYEKL. This CDR3 is 15 amino acids long. Investigators reverse transcribed all isolated RNA, so they sequenced expressed TCRB transcripts. The method was immunoSEQ multiplex PCR; TCRdb's version includes in-frame clones alone and lacks a portion of them. Of under 300,000 clones listed, approximately 11% are singletons. Overall study results and limits: People with Type 1 diabetes carried modestly yet significantly shorter TCRB CDR3s in all four CD4+ subsets. VDJ junctions sequenced from type 1 diabetes patients showed fewer insertions and more deletions. Cells carrying high TCR expression could end up over-represented when cDNA is sequenced.

This clone occurred a few times. Its antigen remains unknown. The chain recombines TRBV4-1 with TRBJ2-7; 9 bases are a match to TRBD1. The sample taken for sequencing was naive CD4+ T cells from blood. This TCR came from a man aged 25-45 years with type 1 diabetes. CDR3 nucleotide sequence: TGCGCCAGCAGCCAAGAGGGACAGGGATCTGAGGAGCAGTACTTC. This sequence encodes CASSQEGQGSEEQYF.